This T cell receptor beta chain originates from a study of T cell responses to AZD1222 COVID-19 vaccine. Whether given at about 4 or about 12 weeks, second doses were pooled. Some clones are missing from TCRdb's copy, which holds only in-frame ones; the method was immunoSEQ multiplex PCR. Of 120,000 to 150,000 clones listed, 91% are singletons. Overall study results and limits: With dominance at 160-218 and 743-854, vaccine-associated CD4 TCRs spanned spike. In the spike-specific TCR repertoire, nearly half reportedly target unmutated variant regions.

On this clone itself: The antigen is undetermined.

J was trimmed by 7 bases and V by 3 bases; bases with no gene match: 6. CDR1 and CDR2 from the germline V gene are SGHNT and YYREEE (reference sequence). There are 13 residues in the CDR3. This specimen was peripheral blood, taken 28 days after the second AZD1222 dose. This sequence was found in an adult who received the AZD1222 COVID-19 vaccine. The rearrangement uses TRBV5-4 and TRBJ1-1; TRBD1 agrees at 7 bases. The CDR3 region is CASSYPGGDEAFF. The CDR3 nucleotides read TGTGCCAGCAGCTATCCAGGGGGTGATGAAGCTTTCTTT.